This is a list of T cell receptor beta chains from one sample in a study of blood T cell repertoires in COVID-19. Assay: immunoSEQ multiplex PCR; the TCRdb copy retains only in-frame clones and omits some. Of 500,000 to 600,000 clones listed, around nine tenths are singletons. Sequenced: peripheral blood. Every receptor here comes from a woman in her 50s with COVID-19, enrolled during active disease. Both conserved end residues are part of each CDR3. Each record gives: CDR3 DNA, CDR3 protein, clone size, J gene, D gene, V gene. D genes are given only for firm matches. The size of a clone is reported for some rows only, either as once, few or many, or as a class for expanded clones.

DNA: TGTGCCACCAGCAGAGATACGGTACCGGATTCACCCCTCCACTTT
CDR3: CATSRDTVPDSPLHF
size: few
J: TRBJ1-6
D: -
V: TRBV15

DNA: TGTGCCAGCAGTAACCCTCCAGGGGTGGGAGAAAAACTGTTTTTT
CDR3: CASSNPPGVGEKLFF
size: -
J: TRBJ1-4
D: -
V: TRBV28

DNA: TGTGCCAGCAGACAGGGGCCCCACGAGCAGTACTTC
CDR3: CASRQGPHEQYF
size: -
J: TRBJ2-7
D: TRBD1
V: TRBV27

DNA: TGTGCCAGCAGTAGACAGGGAGCGAGCTATGGCTACACCTTC
CDR3: CASSRQGASYGYTF
size: -
J: TRBJ1-2
D: TRBD1
V: TRBV7-9

DNA: TGTGCCAGCAGCCAAGACTCTGGCAATCAGCCCCAGCATTTT
CDR3: CASSQDSGNQPQHF
size: many
J: TRBJ1-5
D: -
V: TRBV3-1/TRBV3-2

DNA: TGCGCCAGCAGCTGGTCAGGGACAGGCCCGTCGAACACTGAAGCTTTCTTT
CDR3: CASSWSGTGPSNTEAFF
size: -
J: TRBJ1-1
D: TRBD1
V: TRBV5-1

DNA: TGTGCCAGCAGCGTAGGTGTCTCCCCAGGGGAAAAACTGTTTTTT
CDR3: CASSVGVSPGEKLFF
size: -
J: TRBJ1-4
D: -
V: TRBV9

DNA: TGTGCCAGCAGCTTAGGCGGGGGGAGGGACTATGGCTACACCTTC
CDR3: CASSLGGGRDYGYTF
size: few
J: TRBJ1-2
D: -
V: TRBV7-8

DNA: TGTGCCAGCAGTGGCCCTCGAGAACAGCCCCAGCATTTT
CDR3: CASSGPREQPQHF
size: -
J: TRBJ1-5
D: -
V: TRBV2

DNA: TGTGCCAGTTCCCGGGACAGGGGGTTCTATGGCTACACCTTC
CDR3: CASSRDRGFYGYTF
size: -
J: TRBJ1-2
D: TRBD1
V: TRBV19